This is a list of T cell receptor beta chains from one sample in a study of molecular identifiers for immune sequencing clone quantification. TCRdb used MiXCR to reprocess the PCR reads, holding one entry per CDR3 protein. The sample includes around 100,000 distinct CDR3 sequences, 36% of them seen just once. Input material: naive CD8+ T cells from blood, with Jurkat cell RNA spiked in. These receptors all come from a human donor in good health. Some libraries in this study had Jurkat cell RNA spiked in. Each CDR3 is given with its conserved first and last residue. A D gene is named only where the DNA matches it firmly. The listing skips clone size in some rows; elsewhere it reads once, few, many or a size class.

TRBJ2-3 | many | TRBV7-8 | TRBD1 | TGTGCCAGCAGCAACCGACAGGGAAAAGATACGCAGTATTTT | CASSNRQGKDTQYF
TRBJ2-2 | . | TRBV9 | TRBD2 | TGTGCCAGCAGCTCCCATAGCGGGGTGGACACCGGGGAGCTGTTTTTT | CASSSHSGVDTGELFF
TRBJ2-7 | many | TRBV7-2 | TRBD2 | TGTGCCAGCAGCCCTAGCGGTACCTACGAGCAGTACTTC | CASSPSGTYEQYF
TRBJ1-2 | . | TRBV4-2 | . | TGTGCCAGCAGCCCACAGGTCGGGGCTGGCTACACCTTC | CASSPQVGAGYTF
TRBJ1-2 | few | TRBV9 | TRBD1 | TGTGCCAGCGGTTCTCCAGGGGGCGGCTATGGCTACACCTTC | CASGSPGGGYGYTF
TRBJ1-1 | . | TRBV14 | . | TGTGCCAGCAGCCGGGTGGGATTCGGGAACACTGAAGCTTTCTTT | CASSRVGFGNTEAFF
TRBJ1-3 | . | TRBV9 | . | TGTGCCAGCAGCGTAGGGTCCTCTGGAAACACCATATATTTT | CASSVGSSGNTIYF
TRBJ2-3 | many | TRBV7-2 | . | TGTGCCAGCAACTGGGGCAGGGCGGAGCCCACAGATACGCAGTATTTT | CASNWGRAEPTDTQYF
TRBJ1-1 | few | TRBV6-5 | TRBD1 | TGTGCCAGCAGTCCCGGGACAGGGGGTTACACTGAAGCTTTCTTT | CASSPGTGGYTEAFF
TRBJ1-5 | . | TRBV19 | . | TGTGCCAGTAGTTGGCTCGGTTATAGCAATCAGCCCCAGCATTTT | CASSWLGYSNQPQHF
TRBJ2-7 | few | TRBV19 | TRBD1 | TGTGCCAGTGGACAGGGTTTAGACGAGCAGTACTTC | CASGQGLDEQYF
TRBJ2-3 | few | TRBV28 | TRBD1 | TGTGCCAGCAGTCCAATTCGGACAGGTACAGATACGCAGTATTTT | CASSPIRTGTDTQYF
TRBJ2-3 | few | TRBV27 | . | TGTGCCAGCAGTTTGTCGACTAGAGTAGATACGCAGTATTTT | CASSLSTRVDTQYF
TRBJ1-5 | many | TRBV19 | TRBD1 | TGTGCCAGTATGGACCTAGAACAGGGGGCAAGTCAGCCCCAGCATTTT | CASMDLEQGASQPQHF
TRBJ1-1 | few | TRBV6-2/TRBV6-3 | . | TGTGCCAGCACCCCCCCAAGCACTGAAGCTTTCTTT | CASTPPSTEAFF
TRBJ2-3 | . | TRBV27 | TRBD2 | TGTGCCAGCAGTTTGGGACTAGCGGTGAAAGATACGCAGAATTTT | CASSLGLAVKDTQNF
TRBJ2-7 | many | TRBV12-3/TRBV12-4 | . | TGTGCCAGCAGTTTAGTAACCGGGATCGAGTACGAGCAGTACTTC | CASSLVTGIEYEQYF
TRBJ1-1 | . | TRBV4-1 | . | TGCGCCAGCAGCCAAGATCAGGCGGGAGCTTTCTTT | CASSQDQAGAFF
TRBJ2-3 | . | TRBV9 | . | TGTGCCAGCAGCGCCTTTCTAGGCGAGGATACGCAGTATTTT | CASSAFLGEDTQYF
TRBJ2-3 | many | TRBV7-9 | TRBD2 | TGTGCCAGCAGACCGCCTCCGACTAGCGGTCCCACAGATACGCAGTATTTT | CASRPPPTSGPTDTQYF
TRBJ1-1 | many | TRBV28 | . | TGTGCCAGCAGCCTTACAGGGAGGACTGAAGCTTTCTTT | CASSLTGRTEAFF
TRBJ1-4 | many | TRBV29-1 | . | TGCAGCGTTGAAGATGGGCTTGGAGAAAAACTGTTTTTT | CSVEDGLGEKLFF
TRBJ2-5 | . | TRBV14 | . | TGTGCCAGCAGCCAAGACTTTAGCGAGGAGACCCAGTACTTC | CASSQDFSEETQYF
TRBJ2-1 | . | TRBV10-3 | TRBD2 | TGTGCCGTCAGGGGCCTAGCGGGAGGGCCTCCGTTCTTC | CAVRGLAGGPPFF
TRBJ2-2 | . | TRBV19 | . | TGTGCCAGTATAAGGGGCTCCGGGGAGCTGTTTTTT | CASIRGSGELFF
TRBJ2-2 | . | TRBV11-2 | TRBD2 | TGTGCCAGCAGCATAGGCGGGGGTGACACCGGGGAGCTGATTTTT | CASSIGGGDTGELIF
TRBJ1-4 | few | TRBV28 | TRBD1 | TGTGCCAGCAGTTTTCCGACAGGGACTAATGAAAAACTGTTTTTT | CASSFPTGTNEKLFF
TRBJ2-4 | . | TRBV20-1 | . | TGCAGTGCTAGAGATGATTCAATGGGCGACATTCAGTACTTC | CSARDDSMGDIQYF
TRBJ2-5 | . | TRBV6-5 | . | TGTGCCAGCAGTTACTTGGGTCAAGAGACCCAGTACTTC | CASSYLGQETQYF
TRBJ1-1 | many | TRBV2 | . | TGTGCCAGCAGGGAGATGACAGAGAACACTGAAGCTTTCTTT | CASREMTENTEAFF
TRBJ2-1 | few | TRBV6-2/TRBV6-3 | . | TGTGCCAGCAGCTTTCTAGTCTCCGGAGCGAATGAGCAGTTCTTC | CASSFLVSGANEQFF
TRBJ2-1 | few | TRBV19 | . | TGTGCCAGTAGTACCTCAGCTTACAATGAGCAGTTCTTC | CASSTSAYNEQFF
TRBJ2-3 | many | TRBV28 | . | TGTGCCAGCAGTCATGGGTCGTTGGGGCCGGAGGATACGCAGTATTTT | CASSHGSLGPEDTQYF
TRBJ2-7 | . | TRBV27 | TRBD1 | TGTGCCGGTACCGGGACAGGGGCCTACGAGCAGTACTTC | CAGTGTGAYEQYF
TRBJ2-7 | . | TRBV12-3/TRBV12-4 | TRBD2 | TGTGCCAGCAGTAGTAGCGGGATCGACGAGCAGTACTTC | CASSSSGIDEQYF
TRBJ1-6 | . | TRBV7-3 | . | TGTGCCAGCAGCTTAACTGGGGTTGGGAATTCACACCTCCACTTT | CASSLTGVGNSHLHF
TRBJ2-1 | . | TRBV23-1 | TRBD2 | TGCGCCAGCCGGTACCCTAGCGGGAGGGACTACAATGAGCAGTTCTTC | CASRYPSGRDYNEQFF